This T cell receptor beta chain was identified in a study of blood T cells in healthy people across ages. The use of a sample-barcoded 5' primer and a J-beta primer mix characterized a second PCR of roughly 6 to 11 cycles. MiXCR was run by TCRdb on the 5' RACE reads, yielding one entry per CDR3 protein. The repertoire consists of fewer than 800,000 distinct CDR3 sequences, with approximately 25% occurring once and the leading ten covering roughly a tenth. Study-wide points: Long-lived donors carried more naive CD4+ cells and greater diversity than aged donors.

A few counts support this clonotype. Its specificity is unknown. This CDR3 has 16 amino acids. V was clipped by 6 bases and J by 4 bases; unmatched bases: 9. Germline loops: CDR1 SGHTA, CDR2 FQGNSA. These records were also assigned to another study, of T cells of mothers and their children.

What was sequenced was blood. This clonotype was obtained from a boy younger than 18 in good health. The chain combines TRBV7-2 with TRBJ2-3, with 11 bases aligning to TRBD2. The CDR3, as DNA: TGTGCCAGCAGTGGGGCTAGCGGGAGGAGCTCAGATACGCAGTATTTT. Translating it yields CASSGASGRSSDTQYF.